Listed below are T cell receptor beta chains from one sample, sequenced in a study of T cells in Graves' hyperthyroidism and ophthalmopathy. TCRdb ran MiXCR on the multiplex PCR reads and lists one entry per CDR3 protein. This sample carries 600,000 to 650,000 distinct CDR3 sequences, less than 25% of them seen once, and the ten largest clones take about 34%. The sequencing input was blood. All receptors come from a man aged 25 to 45 with Graves' ophthalmopathy. Each CDR3 is given without its conserved first and last residue.

>TRBV5-1
ASSGHTGSSGTQY
>TRBV6-6
ASSYHGGGYT
>TRBV20-1
SAPGASRFTDTQY
>TRBV29-1
SVIAGIGGGYT
>TRBV12-3/TRBV12-4
ASSSSGTANTEAF
>TRBV12-3/TRBV12-4
ASSIRQGKTEAF
>TRBV5-6
ASSLRAGDIQY
>TRBV4-1
ASSRAQGSSYNEQF
>TRBV6-2/TRBV6-3
ASSYGTNKGTEAF
>TRBV20-1
SARDSNSNQPQH
>TRBV27
ASSLSADQSSYNSPLH
>TRBV30
AWSVSEQF
>TRBV11-2
ASSLSPGGRSAYTEAF
>TRBV30
AWSVQGAQPQH
>TRBV20-1
SAFTGLMETQY
>TRBV30
AWLAGASTDTQY
>TRBV30
AWSEASGSYNEQF
>TRBV5-1
ASSLYSGLPEGNIQY